The 3 T cell receptor beta chains in this list originate from one sample, sequenced in a study of cytomegalovirus exposure and HLA in healthy donors (dated by TCRdb to between 2016 and 2019). Library generation was performed with the immunoSEQ multiplex PCR assay. A mixture of 60 forward primers for TCR Vbeta segments and 13 reverse primers for TCR Jbeta segments was used in the multiplex PCR. TCRdb took over this immuneACCESS table, retaining in-frame rearrangements with V and J assigned. Such tables are incomplete; in checked studies, under half of the missing clones stem from an unresolved V gene, and the remainder is unexplained. In this sample the table shows approximately 120,000 clones, around 82% of which occur a single time. Around 3.9% of the sample goes to the ten largest clones. Sequenced sample: PBMCs. These receptors were taken from a man between 40 and 49 years old in good health and CMV-seronegative.

The chain employs TRBV5-8 and TRBJ1-1; TRBD1 agrees at 7 bases. Germline assignment: CDR1 SGHTS and CDR2 YDEGEE. Unmatched junction bases numbered 4, after V lost 1 base and J lost 1 base. CDR3 size: 15 residues. CDR3 bases: TGTGCCAGCAGCTTGAACAACAGGGGGAACACTGAAGCTTTCTTT. This gives the protein CASSLNNRGNTEAFF.

This clone occurred once. CDR3: CASSASRDISLNYGYTF. CDR3 sequence (DNA): TGTGCCAGCAGCGCCAGCCGGGACATCTCTCTTAACTATGGCTACACCTTC. The chain combines TRBV9 with TRBJ1-2; D is perhaps TRBD1 (6 bases). V lost 3 bases and J lost 1, with 19 bases in between. Germline assignment: CDR1 SGDLS and CDR2 YYNGEE. This CDR3 contains 17 residues.

The V call is TRBV7-3, the J call TRBJ2-1, with 9 bases matching TRBD2. V gave up 5 bases and J gave up 6 bases; unmatched junction bases: 8. CDR1 is SGHTA and CDR2 is FQGTGA in the germline V gene. This CDR3 is built from 15 residues. The CDR3 DNA is TGTGCCAGCAGCCAGACTAGCGGAGCAGGCAATGAGCAGTTCTTC. Amino acids: CASSQTSGAGNEQFF.